This T cell receptor (beta chain) emerged from a study of Graves' ophthalmopathy and Graves' hyperthyroidism. General study points: Discriminating ophthalmopathy from stable hyperthyroidism, a 13-signature model attained a sensitivity of about 88% and a specificity of approximately 81%.

Patients were diagnosed from clinical symptoms, serum thyroxine, TRAb, thyroid ultrasound and orbital computed tomography. This CDR3 spans 14 amino acids. With 5 bases removed from V and 4 bases from J, the gap between germline ends came to 14 bases. CDR3 regions of TCR beta were amplified from RNA transcripts. First-round RT-PCR employed HTBI primers, with a second-round multiplex PCR after it. TCRdb fed the multiplex PCR reads into MiXCR, producing one record per CDR3 protein. The repertoire consists of approximately 210,000 distinct CDR3 sequences, with 20% to 25% occurring once and the leading ten covering approximately 39%. This clonotype came up many times. What it binds is unknown.

The receptor was derived from a woman aged 45 to 65 with Graves' ophthalmopathy. The gene calls are TRBV12-3 or TRBV12-4 and TRBJ1-2, with a possible D match to TRBD1 (5 bases). The sample was peripheral blood. This CDR3 reads CASSAMGRRYGYTF. The CDR3 nucleotides read TGTGCCAGCAGTGCCATGGGACGCCGCTATGGCTACACCTTC.